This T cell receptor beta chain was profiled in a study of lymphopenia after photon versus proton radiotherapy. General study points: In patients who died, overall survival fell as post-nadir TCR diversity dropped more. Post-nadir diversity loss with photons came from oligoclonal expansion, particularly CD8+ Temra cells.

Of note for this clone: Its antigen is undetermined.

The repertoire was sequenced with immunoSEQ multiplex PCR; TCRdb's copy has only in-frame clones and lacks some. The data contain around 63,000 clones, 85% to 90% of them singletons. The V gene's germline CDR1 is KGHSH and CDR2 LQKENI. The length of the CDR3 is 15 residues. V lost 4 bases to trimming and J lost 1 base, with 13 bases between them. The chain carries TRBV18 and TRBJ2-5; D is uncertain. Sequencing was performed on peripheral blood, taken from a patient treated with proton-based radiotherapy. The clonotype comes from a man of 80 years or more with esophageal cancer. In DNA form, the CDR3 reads TGTGCCAGCTCACGACCGCAGTTTGCCCAAGAGACCCAGTACTTC. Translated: CASSRPQFAQETQYF.